This T cell receptor (beta chain) appears in the sequencing data of a study of identical twins. General observations from the study: Out-of-frame beta sequences exhibited a weaker degree of excess twin sharing. Models underestimated out-of-frame TCR alpha sharing in monozygotic twins.

No donor was unhealthy or non-Caucasian. As for this clonotype: What it binds is not known.

CDR1 is DFQATT, CDR2 SNEGSKA, per germline (reference sequence). The CDR3 runs 12 residues. V lost 6 bases and J lost 10; bases outside the gene matches: 6. TCRdb re-called the 5' RACE reads with MiXCR, one entry per CDR3 protein. The sample carries 200,000 to 300,000 distinct CDR3 sequences, about 10% recorded once. The chain uses TRBV20-1 and TRBJ1-6, with 7 bases that match TRBD1. This clonotype was sampled from a man in his forties or fifties in good health. The sample taken for sequencing was memory T cells sorted from blood. CDR3 residues: CSAPTGRSPLHF. CDR3 DNA sequence: TGCAGTGCGCCGACAGGGCGGTCACCCCTCCACTTT.